This TCR beta chain emerged from a study of T cell responses to AZD1222 COVID-19 vaccine (TCRdb year 2021). Regarding the study in general: TCR sequencing covered about 230 trial participants: 200 to 220 given two doses of AZD1222 and 26 given two doses of MenACWY control vaccine. Enrollment into the trials was organized by age into subgroups of 18-55, 56-69 and 70-plus years, and those subgroups contained approximately 160, 26 and 62 TCR-sequenced participants, respectively.

Per the publication, the time point label means: about 28 days (+/-7) after the second vaccine dose. AZD1222 recipients with second doses at about 4 weeks or about 12 weeks were pooled, because spike-specific TCR depth and breadth did not differ between schedules. The vaccinee samples were drawn from two UK trials, COV001 and COV002, one of which was a single-blind randomized controlled phase 2/3 trial testing AZD1222 (ChAdOx1 nCoV-19) in healthy adults. Trial participant PBMC samples were collected at day 0 and day 28 after the second dose for TCRbeta chain sequencing. Study-wide conclusions, independent of this receptor: After two AZD1222 doses, both the breadth and the depth of spike-specific TCRs were significantly higher than at day 0 and than in MenACWY recipients. Nearly half of unique spike-specific TCRs reportedly recognized epitopes outside regions mutated in the B.1.351 and B.1.1.7 variants. Vaccine-associated CD4 TCRs spanned the whole spike protein, with dominant responses in regions 160-218 and 743-854. Only a handful of AZD1222 recipients were SARS-CoV-2 seropositive at baseline, limiting conclusions about previously exposed vaccinees. Participants were mostly white British and included more females than males, and it was suggested by the authors that clonal diversity may have been underestimated. Because no day 14 peak-response samples were available, the repertoires could be characterized only after the peak T cell response. In the small 56-69-year group, the increase in depth fell short of significance, most likely because of low power.

The CDR3 regions of human TCRbeta chains were analyzed by immunosequencing. In the source study's methods: TCRs in the repertoires were matched against a reference library of SARS-CoV-2-specific TCRs that had been generated with the MIRA antigen-specificity platform. Breadth meant the fraction of unique TCRs that were SARS-CoV-2-associated, whereas depth meant the fraction of total T cells that were SARS-CoV-2-associated. Using the MIRA data, each spike-specific TCR was assigned both to the spike region to which the TCR was reactive and to a CD4 or CD8 class. Log10-transformed breadth and depth values were compared by one-way ANOVA with Sidak's multiple comparisons tests. As stored in TCRdb, this immuneACCESS dataset retains in-frame rearrangements with V and J assigned. A fraction of the clones does not appear; measured against another copy, unresolved V genes explain less than half of the discrepancy, and the remainder lacks a known reason. V, J and clone size derive from that table, while D and trimming were established from the DNA sequence. The sample table lists more than 150,000 clones, 92% of them with a count of one. The biggest ten clones account for around 1.3% of the sample.

The cysteine opens and the phenylalanine closes a CDR3 of 18 amino acids. This entry keeps only the CDR3 DNA: 54 bases, framed from base 1. V is pared back by 3 bases and J by 2 bases, with 24 bases lying between the germline termini. Based on the germline V gene, the CDR1 and CDR2 sequences are SGHRS and YFSETQ. In this sample, this clone turned up once. Its antigen remains unidentified. The sample holds no much larger clone one base away, and base qualities are not on file. The origin of this receptor is an adult who received the AZD1222 COVID-19 vaccine. The chain is assembled from TRBV5-1 and TRBJ2-7; TRBD2 might be the D gene, on 6 matching bases. Sequencing was performed on peripheral blood, taken 28 days after the second AZD1222 dose. CDR3 sequence: CASSSHLGFRDLTYEQYF. The DNA sequence reads TGCGCCAGCAGCTCCCATCTGGGCTTTAGGGACTTGACCTACGAGCAGTACTTC.